This TCR beta chain comes out of a study of cytomegalovirus exposure and HLA in healthy donors. The germline CDR1 and CDR2 sequences are SGHAT and FQNNGV. The CDR3 contains 14 residues. V was clipped by 5 bases and J by 5 bases, with 15 bases between them. General study points: CMV antigen specificity of three CMV-associated chains was confirmed in vitro. Follow-up analysis later connected one missense variant in DCLRE1C with trimming of TCR beta V- and J-genes. Serostatus for CMV was the only available immune exposure information.

Vbeta (60) and Jbeta (13) primers were used in the PCR. Sequencing used immunoSEQ multiplex PCR; TCRdb keeps in-frame clones, though not all of them. The sample gives approximately 120,000 clones, 75% to 90% of which show up once; more than 8% is in the top ten. A remark on this clone: The antigen remains unidentified.

The sequenced sample consisted of PBMCs. This receptor was taken from a young man in good health and CMV-seropositive. The chain combines TRBV11-2 with TRBJ1-1; TRBD1 is a possible D gene (5 bases). The CDR3 reads CASSVQGGRTEAFF. The CDR3 DNA sequence: TGTGCCAGCAGCGTCCAGGGCGGTCGGACTGAAGCTTTCTTT. The variable domain in full, completed from reference TRBV11-2 and TRBJ1-1, reads EAGVAQSPRYKIIEKRQSVAFWCNPISGHATLYWYQQILGQGPKLLIQFQNNGVVDDSQLPKDRFSAERLKGVDSTLKIQPAKLEDSAVYLCASSVQGGRTEAFFGQGTRLTVV.